Below, one T cell receptor beta chain is given with its context. Participant-reported clinical history was the basis for cohort assignment. These data belong to a study of blood T cell repertoires in COVID-19. At the level of the study: Collection of acute and convalescent COVID-19 samples took place in the United States, Italy and Spain. In each case, the material was cDNA or gDNA derived from T cells, B-cell-depleted T cells, or PBMCs.

Original handling: Using reference gene primer amplification, nucleated cell counts were estimated. Here immunoSEQ multiplex PCR was the method, and the copy in TCRdb shows in-frame clones only, minus some. That table supplies the V and J calls and clone size; D and trimming were determined from the DNA. The profile covers approximately 360,000 clones, with over 80% appearing a single time and 5.1% taken by the ten largest. Material: PBMCs or T cells enriched from blood (not recorded which). This TCR was sampled from a woman between 50 and 59 years old who had recovered from COVID-19.

CDR3 DNA sequence: TGTGCCAGTAGTATGGGGGCCCGCACTGAAGCTTTCTTT. Protein: CASSMGARTEAFF. The chain recombines TRBV19 with TRBJ1-1; possibly TRBD1 for D (6 bases). The CDR3 covers 13 residues. Trimming shortened V by 3 bases and J by 4 bases, and 9 bases separated the two germline ends. Germline CDR1 LNHDA, CDR2 SQIVND (reference sequence).